This entry features one T cell receptor beta chain sequence. The CDR3 totals 17 residues. The sample comes from a study of blood T cell repertoires in COVID-19. Sequencing used immunoSEQ multiplex PCR; TCRdb keeps in-frame clones, though not all of them. The sample holds roughly 120,000 clones; 88% are singletons and the top ten take 0.7% to 0.9%. The TCR sequence derives from a woman between 50 and 59 years old with active or convalescent COVID-19. The chain uses TRBV21-1 and TRBJ1-3; the table's D call, TRBD1, has no DNA check behind it. TRBV21-1 is flagged as a pseudogene. The material sequenced was peripheral blood. The CDR3 sequence is CASSKTPYRGPGNTIYF. CDR3 nucleotides: TGTGCCAGCAGCAAAACACCTTACAGGGGGCCTGGAAACACCATATATTTT.